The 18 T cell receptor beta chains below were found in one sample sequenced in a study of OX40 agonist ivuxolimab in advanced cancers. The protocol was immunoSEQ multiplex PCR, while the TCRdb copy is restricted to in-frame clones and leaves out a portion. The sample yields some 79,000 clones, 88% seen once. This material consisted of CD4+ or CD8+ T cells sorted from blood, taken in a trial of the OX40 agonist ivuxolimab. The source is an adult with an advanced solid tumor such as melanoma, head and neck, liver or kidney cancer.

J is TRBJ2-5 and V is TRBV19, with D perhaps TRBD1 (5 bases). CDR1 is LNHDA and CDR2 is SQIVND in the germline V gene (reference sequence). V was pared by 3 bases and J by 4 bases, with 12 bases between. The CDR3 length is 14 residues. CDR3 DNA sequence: TGTGCCAGTAGTATGTCGGTGGGGCCAGAGACCCAGTACTTC. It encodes CASSMSVGPETQYF.

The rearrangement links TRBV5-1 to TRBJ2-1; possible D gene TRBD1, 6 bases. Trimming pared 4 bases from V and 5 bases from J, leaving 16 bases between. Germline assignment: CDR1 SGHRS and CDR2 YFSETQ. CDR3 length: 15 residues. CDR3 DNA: TGCGCCAGCAGCCGGTTGGGACATGCGGACAATGAGCAGTTCTTC. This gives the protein CASSRLGHADNEQFF. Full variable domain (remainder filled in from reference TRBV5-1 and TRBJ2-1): KAGVTQTPRYLIKTRGQQVTLSCSPISGHRSVSWYQQTPGQGLQFLFEYFSETQRNKGNFPGRFSGRQFSNSRSEMNVSTLELGDSALYLCASSRLGHADNEQFFGPGTRLTVL.

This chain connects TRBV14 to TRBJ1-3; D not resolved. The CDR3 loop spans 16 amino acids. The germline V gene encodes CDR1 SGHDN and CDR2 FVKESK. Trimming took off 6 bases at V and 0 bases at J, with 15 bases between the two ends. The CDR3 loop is CASREGQVLSGNTIYF. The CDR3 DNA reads TGTGCCAGCAGGGAAGGGCAGGTTCTCTCTGGAAACACCATATATTTT.

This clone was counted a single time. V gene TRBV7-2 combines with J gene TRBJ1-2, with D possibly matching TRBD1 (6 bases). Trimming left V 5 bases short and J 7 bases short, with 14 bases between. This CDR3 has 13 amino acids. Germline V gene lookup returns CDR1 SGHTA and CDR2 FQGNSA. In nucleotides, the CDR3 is TGTGCCAGCAGCGTCGGGGGGGCTCGTGGCTACACCTTC. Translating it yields CASSVGGARGYTF.

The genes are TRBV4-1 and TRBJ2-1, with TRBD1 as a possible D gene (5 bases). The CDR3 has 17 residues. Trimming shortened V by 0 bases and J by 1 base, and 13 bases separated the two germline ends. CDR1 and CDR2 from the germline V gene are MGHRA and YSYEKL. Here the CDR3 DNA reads TGCGCCAGCAGCCAAGAATGGACACGAGATTCCTACAATGAGCAGTTCTTC. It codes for CASSQEWTRDSYNEQFF.

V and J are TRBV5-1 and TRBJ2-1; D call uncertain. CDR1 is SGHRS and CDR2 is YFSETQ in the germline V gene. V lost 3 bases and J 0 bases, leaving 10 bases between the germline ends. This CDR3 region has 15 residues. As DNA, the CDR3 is TGCGCCAGCAGCTACCAGCTGAGCTCCTACAATGAGCAGTTCTTC. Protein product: CASSYQLSSYNEQFF.

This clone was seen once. CDR3 sequence (DNA): TGTGCCAGCAGTCTCGGACAGGGGGCGAGTTATAGCAATCAGCCCCAGCATTTT. Protein product: CASSLGQGASYSNQPQHF. This chain uses TRBV28 with TRBJ1-5; 11 nucleotides line up with TRBD1. The CDR3 has 18 residues. The germline V gene has CDR1 MDHEN and CDR2 SYDVKM. The V segment lost 5 bases and the J segment 0 bases; nucleotides outside the gene matches: 9.

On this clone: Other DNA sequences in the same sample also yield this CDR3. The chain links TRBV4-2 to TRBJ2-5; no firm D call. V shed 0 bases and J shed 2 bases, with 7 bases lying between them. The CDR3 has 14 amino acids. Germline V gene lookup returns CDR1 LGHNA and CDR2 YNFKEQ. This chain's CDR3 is CASSQDRNQETQYF. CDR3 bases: TGTGCCAGCAGCCAAGATAGAAATCAAGAGACCCAGTACTTC.

Here the CDR3 DNA reads TGTGCCTGGAGTGCTCTGGGCAGCCTGAACACTGAAGCTTTCTTT. It translates to CAWSALGSLNTEAFF. The chain uses TRBV30 and TRBJ1-1; D not resolved. Trimming left V 1 base short and J 0 bases short, with 12 bases between. There are 15 residues in the CDR3. Per germline, CDR1 GTSNPN and CDR2 SVGIG (reference sequence). Full variable domain (remainder filled in from reference TRBV30 and TRBJ1-1): SQTIHQWPATLVQPVGSPLSLECTVEGTSNPNLYWYRQAAGRGLQLLFYSVGIGQISSEVPQNLSASRPQDRQFILSSKKLLLSDSGFYLCAWSALGSLNTEAFFGQGTRLTVV.

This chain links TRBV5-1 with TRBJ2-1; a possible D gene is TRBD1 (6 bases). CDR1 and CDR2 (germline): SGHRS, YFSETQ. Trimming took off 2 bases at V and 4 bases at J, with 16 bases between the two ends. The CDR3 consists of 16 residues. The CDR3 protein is CASSFAPGTRYNEQFF. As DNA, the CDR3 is TGCGCCAGCAGCTTCGCTCCCGGGACAAGATACAATGAGCAGTTCTTC.

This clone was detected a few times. CDR3 amino acids: CASSEDSLSYEQYF. The CDR3, as DNA: TGTGCCAGCTCAGAGGACTCCCTCTCCTACGAGCAGTACTTC. This rearrangement joins TRBV2 to TRBJ2-7; perhaps TRBD2 as D (5 bases). The CDR3 is 14 residues long. V was trimmed by 8 bases and J by 0 bases, leaving 14 bases between them. Germline CDR1 and CDR2: SNHLY and FYNNEI.

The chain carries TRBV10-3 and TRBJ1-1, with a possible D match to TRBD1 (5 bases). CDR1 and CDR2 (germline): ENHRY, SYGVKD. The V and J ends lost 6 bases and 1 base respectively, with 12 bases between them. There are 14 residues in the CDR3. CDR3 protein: CAISAGQQNTEAFF. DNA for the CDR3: TGTGCCATCAGCGCTGGACAACAGAACACTGAAGCTTTCTTT.

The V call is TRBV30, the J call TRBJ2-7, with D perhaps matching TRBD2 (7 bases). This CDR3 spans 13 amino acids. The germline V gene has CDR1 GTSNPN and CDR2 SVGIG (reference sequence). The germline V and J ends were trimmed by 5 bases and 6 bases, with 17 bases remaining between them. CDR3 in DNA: TGTGCCTGGTCTTTAGGGGGGGCAGGCGAGCAGTACTTC. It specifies CAWSLGGAGEQYF.

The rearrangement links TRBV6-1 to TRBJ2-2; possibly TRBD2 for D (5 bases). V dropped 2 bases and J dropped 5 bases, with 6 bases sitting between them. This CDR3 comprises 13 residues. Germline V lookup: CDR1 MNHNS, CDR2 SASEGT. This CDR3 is CASSERETGELFF. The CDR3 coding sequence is TGTGCCAGCAGTGAAAGGGAGACCGGGGAGCTGTTTTTT.

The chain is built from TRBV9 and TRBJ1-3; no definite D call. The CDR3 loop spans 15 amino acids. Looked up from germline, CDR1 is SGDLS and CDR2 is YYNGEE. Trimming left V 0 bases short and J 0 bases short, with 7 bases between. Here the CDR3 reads CASSVALTSGNTIYF. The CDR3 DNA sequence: TGTGCCAGCAGCGTAGCTCTCACCTCTGGAAACACCATATATTTT.

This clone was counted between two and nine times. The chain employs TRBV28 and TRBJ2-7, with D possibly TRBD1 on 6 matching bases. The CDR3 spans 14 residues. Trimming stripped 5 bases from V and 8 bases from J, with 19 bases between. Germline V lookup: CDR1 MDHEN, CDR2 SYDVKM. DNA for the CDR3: TGTGCCAGCAGTGGAAGACTGACAGGAGGTAAGCAGTACTTC. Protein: CASSGRLTGGKQYF.

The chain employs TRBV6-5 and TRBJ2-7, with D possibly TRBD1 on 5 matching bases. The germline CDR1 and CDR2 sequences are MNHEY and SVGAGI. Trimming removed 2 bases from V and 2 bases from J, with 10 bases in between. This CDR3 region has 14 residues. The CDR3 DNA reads TGTGCCAGCAGTTACGCCGACAGTACCTACGAGCAGTACTTC. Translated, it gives CASSYADSTYEQYF.

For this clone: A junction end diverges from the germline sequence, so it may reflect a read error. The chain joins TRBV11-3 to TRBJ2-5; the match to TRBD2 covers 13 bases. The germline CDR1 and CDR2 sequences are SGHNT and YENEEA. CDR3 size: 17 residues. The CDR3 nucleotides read TGTGCCAGCAGTTTAGGGGGTGGACTAGCGGGAGAAGAGACCCAGTACTTC. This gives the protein CASSLGGGLAGEETQYF.